This entry lists 21 T cell receptor beta chains sequenced from one sample in a study of cytomegalovirus exposure and HLA in healthy donors. Vbeta (60) and Jbeta (13) primers were used in the PCR. The repertoire was sequenced with immunoSEQ multiplex PCR; TCRdb's copy has only in-frame clones and lacks some. Here the sample spans 150,000 or so clones, about 80% being singletons. Sequenced: PBMCs. All receptors derive from a woman aged 45 to 65 in good health and CMV-seropositive.

Regarding this clone: An end of the junction differs from the germline gene, which may be a read error. The V gene is TRBV7-9, the J gene TRBJ2-7, with TRBD2 identical over 8 bases. The CDR3 sequence is 15 residues long. Germline V gene sequence: CDR1 SEHNR, CDR2 FQNEAQ (reference sequence). As DNA, the CDR3 is TGTTCCAGCAGCTTAGTGCAGGCGGGGGGATACGAGCAGTACTTC. Protein: CSSSLVQAGGYEQYF.

The chain is built from TRBV9 and TRBJ1-1; D may be TRBD1 (6 bases). CDR1 SGDLS and CDR2 YYNGEE come from the germline V gene. Deletions cut 4 bases from V and 3 bases from J, with 16 bases between. The CDR3 loop spans 15 amino acids. The CDR3 sequence: CASSQAAGADTEAFF. The CDR3, as DNA: TGTGCCAGCAGCCAGGCCGCGGGGGCGGACACTGAAGCTTTCTTT.

V and J are TRBV27 and TRBJ2-3, with 8 bases fitting TRBD2. Per the germline V gene, CDR1 is MNHEY and CDR2 is SMNVEV (reference sequence). This CDR3 has 16 amino acids. V gave up 2 bases and J gave up 4 bases; unmatched junction bases: 8. The CDR3 loop reads CASSLTAGGRADTQYF. The CDR3 DNA is TGTGCCAGCAGTTTAACGGCGGGGGGAAGAGCAGATACGCAGTATTTT.

The chain uses TRBV19 and TRBJ2-3, with TRBD2 matching over 8 bases. This CDR3 is 14 amino acids long. Germline loops: CDR1 LNHDA, CDR2 SQIVND (reference sequence). V gave up 4 bases and J gave up 3 bases; unmatched junction bases: 3. The CDR3 DNA follows: TGTGCCAGTAGTACGGGGGGGGCTACAGATACGCAGTATTTT. It is translated as CASSTGGATDTQYF.

The rearrangement joins TRBV9 to TRBJ1-2; D not resolved. CDR3 length: 14 amino acids. The V gene lost 0 bases and the J gene lost 8 bases, with 14 bases spanning the gap. Germline V lookup: CDR1 SGDLS, CDR2 YYNGEE. CDR3 sequence (DNA): TGTGCCAGCAGCGTAGACGGGTCCTCTCGGGGCTACACCTTC. It yields the protein CASSVDGSSRGYTF.

This clone has a single count. V and J are TRBV19 and TRBJ2-5; 7 bases match TRBD1. The CDR3 extends over 13 amino acids. Germline trimming cut 4 bases from V and 11 bases from J; bases unmatched to any gene: 10. Germline V CDR1 and CDR2: LNHDA, SQIVND (reference sequence). Here the CDR3 reads CASSRETGQEQYF. CDR3 coding DNA: TGTGCCAGTAGTAGGGAGACAGGGCAGGAACAGTACTTC.

This clone was seen only a few times. This chain links TRBV4-3 with TRBJ1-1, with 7 bases fitting TRBD1. V shed 0 bases, J shed 0 bases, and the junction held 7 bases outside the gene matches. This CDR3 has 17 amino acids. CDR1 and CDR2 from the germline V gene are LGHNA and YSLEER. The CDR3 DNA reads TGCGCCAGCAGCCAAGATCCGTGGGGGACAGTGAACACTGAAGCTTTCTTT. Protein: CASSQDPWGTVNTEAFF.

The chain uses TRBV2 and TRBJ2-7, with D tentatively TRBD1 (6 bases). The germline CDR1 and CDR2 sequences are SNHLY and FYNNEI. The CDR3 length is 14 residues. The V end lost 0 bases, the J end lost 4 bases, and 10 bases lay between the germline ends. The CDR3 nucleotides are TGTGCCAGCAGTGAAGCTGGTGGACAGTACGAGCAGTACTTC. Translation gives CASSEAGGQYEQYF.

This clone has only a few counts. This chain joins TRBV7-9 and TRBJ1-1; TRBD1 agrees at 9 bases. The V gene end was trimmed by 4 bases and the J gene end by 5 bases; junction bases not matched to a gene: 2. This CDR3 has 13 residues. CDR1 and CDR2 from the germline V gene are SEHNR and FQNEAQ (reference sequence). The CDR3 nucleotides are TGTGCCAGCAGCTCGGACAGGGGAACTGAAGCTTTCTTT. Its translation is CASSSDRGTEAFF.

V is TRBV5-1 and J is TRBJ1-1, with D perhaps matching TRBD1 (6 bases). The CDR3 extends over 17 amino acids. The V end was cut by 5 bases, the J end by 5 bases, with 25 bases between. Germline V lookup: CDR1 SGHRS, CDR2 YFSETQ. This CDR3 reads CASRPIFTRTGKTEAFF. The CDR3 coding sequence is TGCGCCAGCAGACCGATCTTTACCCGCACAGGGAAGACTGAAGCTTTCTTT.

The V gene is TRBV7-9, the J gene TRBJ2-3; 11 positions match TRBD2. The CDR3 runs to 17 residues. The V and J ends lost 1 base and 6 bases, in that order; junction bases with no gene match: 9. Germline-derived CDR1 and CDR2 are SEHNR and FQNEAQ (reference sequence). The CDR3 DNA follows: TGTGCCAGCAGCTTAGAGGGGCCTAGCGGGGGGATGGATACGCAGTATTTT. As protein: CASSLEGPSGGMDTQYF. The full variable domain, its missing parts supplied by reference TRBV7-9 and TRBJ2-3, is DTGVSQNPRHKITKRGQNVTFRCDPISEHNRLYWYRQTLGQGPEFLTYFQNEAQLEKSRLLSDRFSAERPKGSFSTLEIQRTEQGDSAMYLCASSLEGPSGGMDTQYFGPGTRLTVL.

This chain uses TRBV7-2 with TRBJ1-5, with 7 bases matching TRBD1. This CDR3 comprises 14 residues. The germline V gene encodes CDR1 SGHTA and CDR2 FQGNSA. V shed 5 bases, J shed 4 bases, and the junction held 5 bases outside the gene matches. CDR3 sequence reads: CASSGRQGNQPQHF. The DNA for the CDR3 is TGTGCCAGCAGCGGGCGACAGGGAAATCAGCCCCAGCATTTT.

This clone was observed a few times. The chain carries TRBV5-1 and TRBJ1-3, with no clear D. Trimming left V 1 base short and J 2 bases short, with 13 bases between. CDR3 size: 16 residues. Germline CDR1 reads SGHRS; CDR2 reads YFSETQ. CDR3: CASSLNPGPAGNTIYF. The CDR3 DNA sequence: TGCGCCAGCAGCTTGAACCCGGGTCCGGCTGGAAACACCATATATTTT.

The chain joins TRBV19 to TRBJ2-7; 10 positions match TRBD1. Trimming cost V 8 bases and J 2 bases; bases outside gene matches: 3. Germline CDR1 and CDR2: LNHDA and SQIVND (reference sequence). There are 13 residues in the CDR3. CDR3 sequence (DNA): TGTGCCAGTGGGACAGGGGCTGCCTACGAGCAGTACTTC. Translated: CASGTGAAYEQYF.

The gene calls are TRBV6-6 and TRBJ2-1; 8 bases map to TRBD2. V was clipped by 7 bases and J by 9 bases; unmatched bases: 8. This CDR3 region has 13 residues. The germline V gene has CDR1 MNHNY and CDR2 SVGAGI (reference sequence). The chain's CDR3 is CASNRGLAIEQFF. CDR3 nucleotide sequence: TGTGCCAGCAACCGTGGACTAGCCATTGAGCAGTTCTTC.

The gene calls are TRBV7-8 and TRBJ1-5, with D possibly matching TRBD1 (6 bases). CDR1 is SGHVS, CDR2 FQNEAQ, per germline. The CDR3 totals 16 residues. Trimming cost V 1 base and J 6 bases, with 16 bases left between them. CDR3 amino acids: CASSLDVGGAFQPQHF. The CDR3 nucleotides read TGTGCCAGCAGCTTAGACGTTGGGGGGGCTTTTCAGCCCCAGCATTTT.

This clone was counted between two and nine times. The chain is built from TRBV7-2 and TRBJ1-4, with TRBD1 identical over 8 bases. CDR1 and CDR2 (germline): SGHTA, FQGNSA. The CDR3 consists of 15 residues. V dropped 9 bases and J dropped 8; count of bases not matched to a gene: 14. The CDR3: CASSTGDASGEKLFF. The CDR3 region has the DNA TGTGCCAGTTCGACAGGGGATGCGTCGGGCGAAAAACTGTTTTTT.

The V and J genes are TRBV2 and TRBJ1-5; 12 nucleotides match TRBD1. This CDR3 contains 16 residues. Germline CDR1 reads SNHLY; CDR2 reads FYNNEI. Germline trimming cut 8 bases from V and 2 bases from J; bases unmatched to any gene: 7. The CDR3 DNA is TGTGCCAGCGGGGGACAGGGGGCGAGGGGCAATCAGCCCCAGCATTTT. This sequence encodes CASGGQGARGNQPQHF.

This clone was counted only a few times. The gene calls are TRBV19 and TRBJ1-4; D gene ambiguous. The V end was cut by 5 bases, the J end by 8 bases, with 6 bases between. Germline loops: CDR1 LNHDA, CDR2 SQIVND (reference sequence). The CDR3 runs 11 residues. The CDR3 sequence: CASSQSEKLFF. The CDR3 bases are TGTGCCAGTAGTCAGTCGGAAAAACTGTTTTTT.

This clone was found a few times. The genes are TRBV7-3 and TRBJ2-2; D call uncertain. The V and J ends lost 5 bases and 6 bases respectively, with 13 bases between them. Germline V CDR1 and CDR2: SGHTA, FQGTGA. This CDR3 region has 14 residues. CDR3 protein: CASSPTSRSGELFF. For the CDR3, the DNA is TGTGCCAGCAGCCCCACATCCCGCTCCGGGGAGCTGTTTTTT. Full variable domain (rest looked up from reference TRBV7-3 and TRBJ2-2): GAGVSQTPSNKVTEKGKYVELRCDPISGHTALYWYRQSLGQGPEFLIYFQGTGAADDSGLPNDRFFAVRPEGSVSTLKIQRTERGDSAVYLCASSPTSRSGELFFGEGSRLTVL.

This chain connects TRBV27 to TRBJ2-1; perhaps TRBD1 as D (5 bases). V gave up 4 bases and J gave up 5 bases, with 15 bases separating them. This CDR3 comprises 15 residues. Germline V gene data show CDR1 as MNHEY and CDR2 as SMNVEV (reference sequence). Written as DNA, the CDR3 is TGTGCCAGCAGTTCTGGTTCCGTGGGGCACAATGAGCAGTTCTTC. This translates into CASSSGSVGHNEQFF.